These T cell receptor beta chains were read from a single sample in a study of T cells in Graves' hyperthyroidism and ophthalmopathy. MiXCR, applied by TCRdb to the multiplex PCR reads, yields one record per CDR3 protein. The profile covers almost 600,000 distinct CDR3 sequences, with 35% to 55% appearing a single time and around 7.7% taken by the ten largest. Sequencing was done on a sample of peripheral blood or thyroid tissue (not recorded which). These receptors originate from a woman aged 18-30 years with Graves' hyperthyroidism. The CDR3 runs from the conserved cysteine through the conserved F or W. The D gene is left open where the match is weak. A row's size may be missing; if present it is once, few, many or a size class.

V: TRBV2; D: TRBD2; J: TRBJ2-1; size: few; DNA: TGTGCCGTCAAGAGGGCTAGCGGGATAGATGAGCAGTTCTTC; CDR3: CAVKRASGIDEQFF
V: TRBV29-1; D: TRBD1; J: TRBJ1-2; size: NA; DNA: TGCAGCAGCGGGGACAGGGGAAACCGCTACACCTTC; CDR3: CSSGDRGNRYTF
V: TRBV2; D: TRBD1; J: TRBJ1-2; size: NA; DNA: TGTGCCAGCAGGGACTCAGGGGGCTATGGCTACACCTTC; CDR3: CASRDSGGYGYTF
V: TRBV29-1; D: TRBD2; J: TRBJ2-1; size: NA; DNA: TGCAGCGTTGAACTTTCTAGCGGGAACTGCTTC; CDR3: CSVELSSGNCF
V: TRBV29-1; D: NA; J: TRBJ2-1; size: NA; DNA: TGCAGCGTTGAAGAGGTAGACGTTGAGCAGTTCTTC; CDR3: CSVEEVDVEQFF
V: TRBV2; D: NA; J: TRBJ2-1; size: few; DNA: TGTGCCAGCAGGGGCGGGACCGCCTACAATGAGCAGTTCTTC; CDR3: CASRGGTAYNEQFF
V: TRBV6-6; D: TRBD1; J: TRBJ1-2; size: NA; DNA: TGTGCCAGCAGTCTAAGGACAGGGGACGGCTACACCTTC; CDR3: CASSLRTGDGYTF
V: TRBV6-2/TRBV6-3; D: TRBD1; J: TRBJ1-6; size: many; DNA: TGTGCCAGCAGACGGAAGGTTTGGGACAGGATCTCACCCCTCCACTTT; CDR3: CASRRKVWDRISPLHF
V: TRBV18; D: NA; J: TRBJ2-7; size: many; DNA: TGTGCCAGCTCAACCGCACGCGTCGAGCAGTACTTC; CDR3: CASSTARVEQYF
V: TRBV10-3; D: NA; J: TRBJ2-1; size: NA; DNA: TGTGCCATCAGTGAAACTTCGGCTGGAGTGGGCTACAATGAGCAGTTCTTC; CDR3: CAISETSAGVGYNEQFF
V: TRBV5-1; D: NA; J: TRBJ2-5; size: NA; DNA: TGCGCCAGCAGCTTGGTGGATAGCACGACACCGGGCACAGATACGCAGTACTTC; CDR3: CASSLVDSTTPGTDTQYF
V: TRBV20-1; D: NA; J: TRBJ2-5; size: many; DNA: TGCAGTGCGCAAAGGGGGGAAGAGACCCAGTACTTC; CDR3: CSAQRGEETQYF
V: TRBV7-3; D: TRBD1; J: TRBJ1-2; size: NA; DNA: TGTGCCAGCAGCTTACTTAGCGGGAGGACAGGTGTCCCGAATGGCTACACCTTC; CDR3: CASSLLSGRTGVPNGYTF
V: TRBV7-9; D: TRBD1; J: TRBJ2-6; size: NA; DNA: TGTGCCAGCAGCTTCGGGTTCGGACAGGGGTTGTCTGGGGCCAACGTCCTGACTTTC; CDR3: CASSFGFGQGLSGANVLTF
V: TRBV12-5; D: NA; J: TRBJ2-3; size: NA; DNA: TGTGCTAGTGGAGGAAGTACGCAGTATTTT; CDR3: CASGGSTQYF